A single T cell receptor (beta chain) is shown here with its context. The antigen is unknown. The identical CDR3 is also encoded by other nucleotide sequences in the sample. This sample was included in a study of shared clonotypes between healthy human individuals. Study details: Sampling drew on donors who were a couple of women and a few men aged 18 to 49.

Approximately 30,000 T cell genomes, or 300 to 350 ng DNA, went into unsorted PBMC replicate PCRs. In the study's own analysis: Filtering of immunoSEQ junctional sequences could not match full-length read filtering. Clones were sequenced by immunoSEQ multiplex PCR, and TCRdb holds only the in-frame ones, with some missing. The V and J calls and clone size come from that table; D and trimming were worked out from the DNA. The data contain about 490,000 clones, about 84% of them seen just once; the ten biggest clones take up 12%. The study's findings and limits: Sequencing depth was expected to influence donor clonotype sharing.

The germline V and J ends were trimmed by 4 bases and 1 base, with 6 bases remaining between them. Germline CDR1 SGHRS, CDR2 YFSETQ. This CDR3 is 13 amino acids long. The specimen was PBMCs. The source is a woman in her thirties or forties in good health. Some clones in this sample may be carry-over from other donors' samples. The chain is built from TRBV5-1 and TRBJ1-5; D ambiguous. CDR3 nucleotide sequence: TGCGCCAGCAGCCCTGACAGCAATCAGCCCCAGCATTTT. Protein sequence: CASSPDSNQPQHF.